This TCR beta chain was obtained from a study of radiation and T cells in renal cell carcinoma. V lost 5 bases and J lost 4; bases outside the gene matches: 7. The CDR3 has 15 amino acids. The V gene's germline CDR1 is SGHRS and CDR2 YFSETQ. The assay was immunoSEQ multiplex PCR, and TCRdb's table has in-frame clones only and misses some. Of about 78,000 clones in the sample, 80% to 90% were seen once. Indicated time point: blood 4 weeks post-SBRT, at nephrectomy. Treatment specified: 15 Gy SBRT to primary tumor, nephrectomy 4 weeks later. Nephrectomy followed 15 Gy stereotactic body radiation by 4 weeks.

This sample comprised blood, obtained from a patient whose treatment included radiotherapy and nephrectomy. The receptor's source is a woman aged 65 to 85 with renal cell carcinoma. The chain employs TRBV5-1 and TRBJ2-2, with TRBD1 matching over 8 bases. CDR3 nucleotide sequence: TGCGCCAGCAGGCCGGACAGGGCGGGCACCGGGGAGCTGTTTTTT. Translating gives CASRPDRAGTGELFF.